The next 14 T cell receptor beta chains were all read from a single sample in a study of OX40 agonist ivuxolimab in advanced cancers. Data came from immunoSEQ multiplex PCR; TCRdb stores just in-frame clones and leaves some out. This table has 40,000 to 55,000 clones, roughly 82% appearing once. Sequenced here: CD4+ or CD8+ T cells sorted from blood, sampled in a trial of the OX40 agonist ivuxolimab. These receptors were obtained from an adult with an advanced solid tumor such as melanoma, head and neck, liver or kidney cancer.

The chain carries TRBV10-3 and TRBJ2-2; weak D call: TRBD2 (6 bases). The germline gives CDR1 ENHRY, CDR2 SYGVKD. The CDR3 consists of 15 residues. The ends were cut back, 6 bases at V and 5 bases at J, with 16 bases in the middle. CDR3 nucleotide sequence: TGTGCCATCAGGGGGGACCCGGCGGGAACCGGGGAGCTGTTTTTT. Protein: CAIRGDPAGTGELFF.

The genes are TRBV7-9 and TRBJ2-7; D unclear. Germline CDR1 SEHNR, CDR2 FQNEAQ (reference sequence). This CDR3 spans 16 amino acids. Trimming left V 5 bases short and J 0 bases short, with 17 bases between. CDR3 sequence: CASSPLMAGSSYEQYF. The CDR3 region has the DNA TGTGCCAGCAGCCCCCTTATGGCAGGTAGCTCCTACGAGCAGTACTTC. Full variable domain (remainder filled in from reference TRBV7-9 and TRBJ2-7): DTGVSQNPRHKITKRGQNVTFRCDPISEHNRLYWYRQTLGQGPEFLTYFQNEAQLEKSRLLSDRFSAERPKGSFSTLEIQRTEQGDSAMYLCASSPLMAGSSYEQYFGPGTRLTVT.

This chain connects TRBV7-8 to TRBJ2-1, with 14 bases fitting TRBD2. Germline V lookup: CDR1 SGHVS, CDR2 FQNEAQ. The CDR3 is made up of 16 amino acids. The V segment lost 5 bases and the J segment 7 bases; nucleotides outside the gene matches: 7. CDR3: CASSPPGLAGGNEQFF. The CDR3, as DNA: TGTGCCAGCAGCCCGCCAGGACTAGCGGGGGGTAATGAGCAGTTCTTC. Full variable domain (missing parts from reference TRBV7-8 and TRBJ2-1): GAGVSQSPRYKVAKRGQDVALRCDPISGHVSLFWYQQALGQGPEFLTYFQNEAQLDKSGLPSDRFFAERPEGSVSTLKIQRTQQEDSAVYLCASSPPGLAGGNEQFFGPGTRLTVL.

The chain has TRBV6-5 and TRBJ2-7; possible D gene TRBD2, 6 bases. V was shortened by 4 bases and J by 3 bases, with 13 bases between the two germline ends. The CDR3 totals 14 residues. The V gene's germline CDR1 is MNHEY and CDR2 SVGAGI. CDR3 loop: CASSSAVGGYEQYF. Written as DNA, the CDR3 is TGTGCCAGCAGTTCCGCCGTCGGGGGCTACGAGCAGTACTTC.

This clone appeared a few times. The V and J genes are TRBV29-1 and TRBJ1-5; D call uncertain. This CDR3 has 12 amino acids. V was cut by 4 bases and J by 0 bases, with 4 bases left in between. Per the germline V gene, CDR1 is SQVTM and CDR2 is ANQGSEA. The CDR3 loop is CSVGNSNQPQHF. The CDR3, as DNA: TGCAGCGTTGGCAATAGCAATCAGCCCCAGCATTTT.

The genes are TRBV5-1 and TRBJ2-2; 7 bases line up with TRBD1. V gave up 4 bases and J gave up 7 bases; unmatched junction bases: 13. Germline V gene lookup returns CDR1 SGHRS and CDR2 YFSETQ. The CDR3 is 16 amino acids. The CDR3 spells CASSLEYAGGFGELFF. CDR3 coding DNA: TGCGCCAGCAGCCTTGAGTATGCAGGGGGTTTCGGGGAGCTGTTTTTT.

A few counts support this clone. The J gene is TRBJ2-7, the V gene TRBV27, with a possible D match to TRBD1 (6 bases). The CDR3 length is 14 residues. CDR1 is MNHEY, CDR2 SMNVEV, per germline (reference sequence). V was cut by 6 bases and J by 2 bases, with 14 bases left in between. CDR3 region: CASRGAGLPYEQYF. CDR3 in DNA: TGTGCCAGCAGGGGGGCAGGGCTCCCCTACGAGCAGTACTTC.

The V call is TRBV9, the J call TRBJ2-1, with D possibly TRBD1 on 5 matching bases. The CDR3 contains 16 residues. CDR1 is SGDLS, CDR2 YYNGEE, per germline. Between the trimmed V and J ends, which lost 0 bases and 0 bases, there was a span of 10 bases. CDR3 nucleotide sequence: TGTGCCAGCAGCGTAGAGCGTACAGGCTCCTACAATGAGCAGTTCTTC. Protein product: CASSVERTGSYNEQFF. Filled out from reference TRBV9 and TRBJ2-1, the complete variable domain reads DSGVTQTPKHLITATGQRVTLRCSPRSGDLSVYWYQQSLDQGLQFLIQYYNGEERAKGNILERFSAQQFPDLHSELNLSSLELGDSALYFCASSVERTGSYNEQFFGPGTRLTVL.

This clone has just one count. The V call is TRBV19, the J call TRBJ1-1, with D tentatively TRBD1 (6 bases). CDR3 size: 15 residues. Germline CDR1 and CDR2: LNHDA and SQIVND (reference sequence). V lost 1 base, J lost 1 base, and 10 bases lay in between. The CDR3 protein is CASSIGGARNTEAFF. The CDR3, as DNA: TGTGCCAGTAGTATAGGGGGGGCTCGGAACACTGAAGCTTTCTTT.

The chain carries TRBV5-6 and TRBJ2-3; the D call may be TRBD1 or TRBD2 (6 bases each). Deletions cut 4 bases from V and 4 bases from J, with 16 bases between. The CDR3 runs 15 residues. Germline values: CDR1 SGHDT, CDR2 YYEEEE. CDR3 sequence: CASSKTGRNADTQYF. CDR3 coding DNA: TGTGCCAGCAGCAAAACAGGGAGGAACGCAGATACGCAGTATTTT.

This clone was recorded once. V usage is TRBV4-1 and J usage is TRBJ2-3, with TRBD2 matching 7 bases. The CDR3 extends over 15 amino acids. The ends lost 5 bases at V and 4 bases at J; junction bases unmatched: 9. CDR1 is MGHRA and CDR2 is YSYEKL in the germline V gene. The CDR3 protein is CASSIAGVSPDTQYF. The CDR3 DNA reads TGCGCCAGCAGCATCGCGGGAGTCAGCCCAGATACGCAGTATTTT.

J is TRBJ2-2 and V is TRBV14; TRBD2 aligns across 7 bases. The germline gives CDR1 SGHDN, CDR2 FVKESK. The CDR3 consists of 12 residues. The J segment lost 9 bases and the V segment lost 4 bases, leaving 2 bases of the junction unmatched. CDR3 residues: CASSRGGWELFF. The CDR3 bases are TGTGCCAGCAGCCGGGGGGGATGGGAGCTGTTTTTT.

The chain is built from TRBV5-1 and TRBJ2-5; the D call may be TRBD1 or TRBD2 (5 bases each). With 4 bases removed from V and 2 bases from J, the gap between germline ends came to 12 bases. The CDR3 runs to 14 residues. CDR1 is SGHRS and CDR2 is YFSETQ in the germline V gene. CDR3 sequence reads: CASSPGTQQETQYF. The CDR3 DNA reads TGCGCCAGCAGCCCCGGGACCCAACAAGAGACCCAGTACTTC.

The V and J genes are TRBV4-1 and TRBJ2-3, with 8 bases identical to TRBD2. Germline V gives CDR1 MGHRA, CDR2 YSYEKL. Trimming cost V 8 bases and J 5 bases; bases outside gene matches: 18. This CDR3 has 17 residues. The CDR3 here is CASGWHSGTPPEDTQYF. The CDR3 DNA is TGCGCCAGCGGGTGGCATAGCGGGACACCTCCAGAAGATACGCAGTATTTT.